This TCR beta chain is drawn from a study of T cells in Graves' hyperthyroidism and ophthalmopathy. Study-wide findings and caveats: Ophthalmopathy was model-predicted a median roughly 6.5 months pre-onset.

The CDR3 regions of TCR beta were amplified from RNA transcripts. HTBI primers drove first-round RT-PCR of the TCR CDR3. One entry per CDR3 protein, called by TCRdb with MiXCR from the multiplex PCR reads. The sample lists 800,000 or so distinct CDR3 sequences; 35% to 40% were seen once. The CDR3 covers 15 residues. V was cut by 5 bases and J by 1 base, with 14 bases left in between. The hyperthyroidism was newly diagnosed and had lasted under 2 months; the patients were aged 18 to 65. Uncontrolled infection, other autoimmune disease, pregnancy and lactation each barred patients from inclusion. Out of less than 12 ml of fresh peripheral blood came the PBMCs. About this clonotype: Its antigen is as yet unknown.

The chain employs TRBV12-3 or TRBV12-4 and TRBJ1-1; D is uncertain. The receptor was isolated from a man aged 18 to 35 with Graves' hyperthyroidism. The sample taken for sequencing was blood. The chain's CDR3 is CASSPDTTGNTEAFF. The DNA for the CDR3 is TGTGCCAGCAGTCCTGATACAACTGGGAACACTGAAGCTTTCTTT.